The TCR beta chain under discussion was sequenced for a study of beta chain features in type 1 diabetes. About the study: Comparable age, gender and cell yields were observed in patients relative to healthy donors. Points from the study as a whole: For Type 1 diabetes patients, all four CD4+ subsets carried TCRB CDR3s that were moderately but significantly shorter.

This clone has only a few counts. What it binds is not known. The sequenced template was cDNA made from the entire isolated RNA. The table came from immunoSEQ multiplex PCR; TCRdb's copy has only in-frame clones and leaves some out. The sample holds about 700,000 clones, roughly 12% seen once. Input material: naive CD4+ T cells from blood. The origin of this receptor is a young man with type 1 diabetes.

This chain's CDR3 is CASSLLGRSYGYTF. CDR3 DNA sequence: TGTGCCAGCAGTTTACTCGGACGGAGCTATGGCTACACCTTC. The chain has TRBV28 and TRBJ1-2; D ambiguous. The CDR3 loop spans 14 amino acids. V was shortened by 2 bases and J by 4 bases, with 11 bases between the two germline ends. The germline V gene encodes CDR1 MDHEN and CDR2 SYDVKM.